The sample holds a few counts of the clone carrying this TCR beta chain. This sample was included in a study of regulatory T cells in long-lasting Graves disease. The V end was cut by 5 bases, the J end by 16 bases, with 24 bases between. This CDR3 spans 14 amino acids. Germline values: CDR1 MNHNS, CDR2 SASEGT. As for time point: persistent/refractory GD, antithyroid drugs over 5 years with positive TRAb. The TCR library was made from RNA that had been extracted from PBMCs in TRIzol. Through Arm-PCR of CDR3 regions and iRepertoire HTBI primers, TCR beta libraries were built. MiXCR was run by TCRdb on the multiplex PCR reads, yielding one entry per CDR3 protein. The sample lists around 460,000 distinct CDR3 sequences; 20% to 25% were seen once.

The chain is built from TRBV6-1 and TRBJ1-5; D call uncertain. This specimen was peripheral blood mononuclear cells (PBMCs), taken when the disease was refractory, from a patient treated with antithyroid drugs. The source is a female donor with Graves disease. CDR3 nucleotides: TGTGCCAGCAGTCCAATCGAGGAGGTCCGATCCCGTCATTTT. Residues: CASSPIEEVRSRHF.